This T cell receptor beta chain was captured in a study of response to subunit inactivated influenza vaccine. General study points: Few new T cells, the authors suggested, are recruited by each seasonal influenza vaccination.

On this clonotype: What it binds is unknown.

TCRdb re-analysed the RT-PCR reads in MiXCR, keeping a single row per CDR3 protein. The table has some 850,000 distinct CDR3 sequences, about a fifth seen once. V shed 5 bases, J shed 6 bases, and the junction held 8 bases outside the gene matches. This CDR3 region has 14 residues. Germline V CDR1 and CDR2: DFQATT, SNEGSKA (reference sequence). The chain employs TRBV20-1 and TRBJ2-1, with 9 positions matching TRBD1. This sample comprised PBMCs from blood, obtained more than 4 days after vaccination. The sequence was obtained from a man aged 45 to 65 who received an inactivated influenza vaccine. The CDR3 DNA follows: TGCAGTGCTCGCGACAGGGGGAGAGTCAATGAGCAGTTCTTC. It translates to CSARDRGRVNEQFF.